The 30 T cell receptor beta chains in this list originate from one sample, sequenced in a study of CD8 T cells in Susac syndrome. Roughly 0.45 to 1 ug RNA was reverse transcribed with random hexamers. Each CDR3 protein is one row after TCRdb ran MiXCR on the immunoSEQ multiplex PCR reads. The data hold about 140,000 distinct CDR3 sequences, with around 95% observed a single time. The specimen was CD4+ T cells from PBMCs. The receptors were gathered from a human donor with Susac syndrome.

J is TRBJ2-2 and V is TRBV15; TRBD2 is a possible D gene (6 bases). Germline CDR1 and CDR2: LNHNV and YYDKDF (reference sequence). The CDR3 is 14 residues long. V lost 9 bases and J 9 bases, leaving 20 bases between the germline ends. DNA for the CDR3: TGTGCCACAATTTGGCGGGACGATTTGAGGGAGCTGTTTTTT. Translated: CATIWRDDLRELFF.

The V and J genes are TRBV11-2 and TRBJ2-6; 7 positions match TRBD1. The germline gives CDR1 SGHAT, CDR2 FQNNGV. J lost 6 bases, V lost 2 bases, and 16 bases had no gene match. This CDR3 comprises 19 residues. The DNA for the CDR3 is TGTGCCAGCAGCTTACGGGACAGCTTTTCTCTGGGGCCGGCCAACGTCCTGACTTTC. Translation gives CASSLRDSFSLGPANVLTF.

This clonotype was recorded only once. This rearrangement joins TRBV12-5 to TRBJ2-5; 10 bases are shared with TRBD2. The CDR3 covers 16 residues. Trimming took 5 bases from V and 3 from J; bases not matched to a gene: 9. Germline assignment: CDR1 LGHNT and CDR2 FRNRAP. CDR3 sequence (DNA): TGTGCTAGTGGTCCCGGCCTAGCGGGGGTGAAAGAGACCCAGTACTTC. It encodes CASGPGLAGVKETQYF.

The rearrangement uses TRBV9 and TRBJ1-3; weak D call: TRBD1 (6 bases). There are 15 residues in the CDR3. V shed 2 bases and J shed 0 bases, with 9 bases lying between them. Looked up from germline, CDR1 is SGDLS and CDR2 is YYNGEE. The CDR3 coding sequence is TGTGCCAGCAGCGTTGGACAGAGCTCTGGAAACACCATATATTTT. It codes for CASSVGQSSGNTIYF. Full variable domain (remainder filled in from reference TRBV9 and TRBJ1-3): DSGVTQTPKHLITATGQRVTLRCSPRSGDLSVYWYQQSLDQGLQFLIQYYNGEERAKGNILERFSAQQFPDLHSELNLSSLELGDSALYFCASSVGQSSGNTIYFGEGSWLTVV.

This sequence joins TRBV20-1 and TRBJ2-7; no clear D gene. This CDR3 comprises 13 residues. CDR1 DFQATT and CDR2 SNEGSKA come from the germline V gene (reference sequence). The germline V and J ends were trimmed by 3 bases and 3 bases, with 12 bases remaining between them. This CDR3 is CSASRRASYEQYF. For the CDR3, the DNA is TGCAGTGCTAGCAGGCGCGCCAGCTACGAGCAGTACTTC.

The chain links TRBV30 to TRBJ2-1; 7 positions agree with TRBD1. V lost 5 bases to trimming and J lost 9 bases; unmatched junction nucleotides: 7. The germline V gene encodes CDR1 GTSNPN and CDR2 SVGIG (reference sequence). The CDR3 extends over 12 amino acids. The CDR3 region is CAWDRVEREQFF. The CDR3, as DNA: TGTGCCTGGGACAGGGTGGAACGTGAGCAGTTCTTC.

The rearrangement links TRBV28 to TRBJ1-2; a weak D match, TRBD1 (5 bases). There are 15 residues in the CDR3. Trimming took 10 bases from V and 4 from J, leaving 22 bases between them. In germline, CDR1 is MDHEN, CDR2 SYDVKM. As DNA, the CDR3 is TGTGCCACCCTAAAAGCAGGGTTTCCTCTCTATGGCTACACCTTC. It translates to CATLKAGFPLYGYTF.

Concerning this clonotype: Compared with germline, one end of the junction differs, possibly owing to a read error. The chain recombines TRBV7-7 with TRBJ2-1; D possibly corresponds to TRBD2 (6 bases). Germline CDR1 is SSHAT and CDR2 is FNYEAQ (reference sequence). The CDR3 covers 12 residues. The CDR3 DNA sequence: TGTGCTAGCAGCGCCCGGGGAGGTGAGCAGTTCTTC. This gives the protein CASSARGGEQFF.

The chain is built from TRBV30 and TRBJ1-1; D ambiguous. CDR3 size: 11 residues. The germline V gene encodes CDR1 GTSNPN and CDR2 SVGIG (reference sequence). Trimming removed 4 bases from V and 3 bases from J, with 6 bases in between. The CDR3 nucleotides read TGTGCCTGGAATCTGGACACTGAAGCTTTCTTT. Its translation is CAWNLDTEAFF.

This sequence joins TRBV19 and TRBJ1-2; D remains unclear. This CDR3 contains 16 residues. The V end was cut by 11 bases, the J end by 1 base, with 23 bases between. Germline V gene sequence: CDR1 LNHDA, CDR2 SQIVND (reference sequence). The CDR3: CAASSIGPGGNYGYTF. As DNA, the CDR3 is TGTGCCGCCAGTAGTATTGGGCCCGGCGGTAACTATGGCTACACCTTC.

The J gene is TRBJ1-1, the V gene TRBV27, with D perhaps TRBD1 (6 bases). Germline V gene sequence: CDR1 MNHEY, CDR2 SMNVEV (reference sequence). CDR3 size: 17 residues. V was pared by 7 bases and J by 0 bases, with 21 bases between. CDR3 sequence reads: CASTPRRTVDVNTEAFF. In DNA, the CDR3 is TGTGCCAGCACCCCAAGGAGGACAGTTGATGTGAACACTGAAGCTTTCTTT.

The V call is TRBV28, the J call TRBJ2-2, with D possibly TRBD1 on 7 matching bases. Trimming took off 2 bases at V and 4 bases at J, with 17 bases between the two ends. The germline CDR1 and CDR2 sequences are MDHEN and SYDVKM. The CDR3 has 17 residues. The DNA of the CDR3 is TGTGCCAGCAGTTTAACCCTAGGAGGGGGCTTCACCGGGGAGCTGTTTTTT. Its translation is CASSLTLGGGFTGELFF. Combining the CDR3 with reference TRBV28 and TRBJ2-2 gives the whole variable domain DVKVTQSSRYLVKRTGEKVFLECVQDMDHENMFWYRQDPGLGLRLIYFSYDVKMKEKGDIPEGYSVSREKKERFSLILESASTNQTSMYLCASSLTLGGGFTGELFFGEGSRLTVL.

This clonotype was counted a few times. V and J are TRBV28 and TRBJ2-7; D unresolved. This CDR3 has 12 residues. Per the germline V gene, CDR1 is MDHEN and CDR2 is SYDVKM. V was pared by 4 bases and J by 3 bases, with 7 bases between. Written as DNA, the CDR3 is TGTGCCAGCAGTTCCCCGGGCTACGAGCAGTACTTC. Its protein product is CASSSPGYEQYF.

J is TRBJ2-1 and V is TRBV24-1; D tentatively reads TRBD1 or TRBD2 (5 bases each). The ends were cut back, 3 bases at V and 6 bases at J, with 11 bases in the middle. This CDR3 region has 14 residues. Germline assignment: CDR1 KGHDR and CDR2 SFDVKD. In DNA, the CDR3 is TGTGCCACCAGTGATCTAATGGGGACCAATGAGCAGTTCTTC. It codes for CATSDLMGTNEQFF.

The chain is built from TRBV28 and TRBJ1-1, with 10 bases that match TRBD1. The germline gives CDR1 MDHEN, CDR2 SYDVKM. The CDR3 has 12 amino acids. With 8 bases clipped from V and 4 bases from J, the junction kept 1 base outside the gene matches. CDR3 coding DNA: TGTGCCAGCGGGACAGGGGCCACTGAAGCTTTCTTT. It translates to CASGTGATEAFF.

The rearrangement links TRBV4-2 to TRBJ2-6; 9 nucleotides line up with TRBD1. CDR1 and CDR2 (germline): LGHNA, YNFKEQ. V gave up 4 bases and J gave up 2 bases; unmatched junction bases: 9. CDR3 length: 18 amino acids. The CDR3 loop reads CASSPTGQGAAGANVLTF. Here the CDR3 DNA reads TGTGCCAGCAGCCCCACGGGACAGGGTGCAGCTGGGGCCAACGTCCTGACTTTC.

The chain carries TRBV14 and TRBJ2-1, with 12 bases aligning to TRBD2. In germline, CDR1 is SGHDN, CDR2 FVKESK. V trimming: 4 bases; J trimming: 4 bases; junction bases outside the gene matches: 5. The CDR3 is 16 amino acids. The CDR3 nucleotides are TGTGCCAGCAGCCCCTTGACTAGCGGGAGATACAATGAGCAGTTCTTC. Translating gives CASSPLTSGRYNEQFF.

V is TRBV30 and J is TRBJ2-5; unclear D gene. CDR1 is GTSNPN, CDR2 SVGIG, per germline (reference sequence). This CDR3 comprises 13 residues. Trimming took 0 bases from V and 5 from J, leaving 10 bases between them. The CDR3 spells CAWSVQPGETQYF. The CDR3 DNA reads TGTGCCTGGAGTGTGCAGCCCGGGGAGACCCAGTACTTC.

V gene TRBV6-6 combines with J gene TRBJ2-7; 7 positions agree with TRBD1. With 7 bases clipped from V and 6 bases from J, the junction kept 12 bases outside the gene matches. CDR1 and CDR2 (germline): MNHNY, SVGAGI (reference sequence). The CDR3 sequence is 14 residues long. The DNA of the CDR3 is TGTGCCAGCACCCCGACAGGGAAGTACCTCGAGCAGTACTTC. It is translated as CASTPTGKYLEQYF.

This CDR3 is CATMSRTEAFF. DNA of the CDR3: TGTGCCACCATGAGCCGGACTGAAGCTTTCTTT. The chain links TRBV19 to TRBJ1-1; no firm D call. Per germline, CDR1 LNHDA and CDR2 SQIVND (reference sequence). The V and J ends lost 10 bases and 5 bases respectively, with 11 bases between them. The CDR3 is made up of 11 amino acids.

The chain couples TRBV30 to TRBJ1-1; D is ambiguous. The CDR3 runs 14 residues. CDR1 and CDR2 (germline): GTSNPN, SVGIG (reference sequence). V lost 3 bases and J lost 0, with 11 bases in between. CDR3 protein: CAWRLYGLNTEAFF. CDR3 sequence (DNA): TGTGCCTGGAGACTCTACGGATTGAACACTGAAGCTTTCTTT.

The chain combines TRBV9 with TRBJ2-7, with D possibly TRBD2 on 5 matching bases. Per germline, CDR1 SGDLS and CDR2 YYNGEE. This CDR3 has 13 amino acids. Trimming shortened V by 6 bases and J by 6 bases, and 16 bases separated the two germline ends. CDR3 nucleotide sequence: TGTGCCAGCAACAGCGTACCGGGATCCGAGCAGTACTTC. Encoded protein: CASNSVPGSEQYF.

The chain employs TRBV28 and TRBJ1-2, with D uncertain. Per the germline V gene, CDR1 is MDHEN and CDR2 is SYDVKM. The CDR3 is 13 residues long. The V end lost 8 bases, the J end lost 4 bases, and 14 bases lay between the germline ends. The CDR3 reads CASALPLAYGYTF. CDR3 bases: TGTGCCAGCGCCCTCCCCCTCGCCTATGGCTACACCTTC.

The genes are TRBV7-9 and TRBJ2-2; no firm D call. The CDR3 runs to 12 residues. Trimming pared 7 bases from V and 1 base from J, leaving 4 bases between. Germline values: CDR1 SEHNR, CDR2 FQNEAQ (reference sequence). The CDR3 DNA sequence: TGTGCCAGCACAAGGAACACCGGGGAGCTGTTTTTT. Its translation is CASTRNTGELFF.

The chain uses TRBV12-3 or TRBV12-4 and TRBJ2-3; 14 bases agree with TRBD2. With 6 bases clipped from V and 2 bases from J, the junction kept 10 bases outside the gene matches. CDR3 length equals 18 residues. The CDR3 is CASRAARLAGGYTDTQYF. CDR3 coding DNA: TGTGCCAGCAGAGCTGCGCGACTAGCGGGAGGGTACACAGATACGCAGTATTTT.

There are a few counts of this clonotype. The chain uses TRBV11-1 and TRBJ2-5; 11 positions agree with TRBD2. The CDR3 totals 20 residues. V was pared by 5 bases and J by 5 bases, with 22 bases of the junction left unmatched. The germline gives CDR1 SGHAT, CDR2 FQDESV (reference sequence). The CDR3 DNA reads TGTGCCAGCAGCCCCCGGGAGACTAGCGGGGAGACGGTCGTGAAGGAGACCCAGTACTTC. This gives the protein CASSPRETSGETVVKETQYF.

The chain joins TRBV29-1 to TRBJ2-3; 11 bases agree with TRBD2. V was pared by 7 bases and J by 4 bases, with 4 bases of the junction left unmatched. This CDR3 is 13 amino acids long. Germline V gene sequence: CDR1 SQVTM, CDR2 ANQGSEA. The CDR3 reads CSESSGGSDTQYF. The CDR3 DNA follows: TGCAGCGAGTCTAGCGGGGGGTCAGATACGCAGTATTTT.

This chain links TRBV28 with TRBJ1-1; no clear D. The ends were cut back, 4 bases at V and 0 bases at J, with 15 bases in the middle. The CDR3 contains 16 residues. Germline V gives CDR1 MDHEN, CDR2 SYDVKM. The DNA of the CDR3 is TGTGCCAGCAGTTCCCCCAGGAGGGCAATGAACACTGAAGCTTTCTTT. Its protein is CASSSPRRAMNTEAFF.

The chain is built from TRBV7-9 and TRBJ1-5; TRBD1 might be the D (5 bases). The CDR3 runs to 14 residues. Germline V CDR1 and CDR2: SEHNR, FQNEAQ (reference sequence). Trimming left V 5 bases short and J 3 bases short, with 11 bases between. CDR3 sequence reads: CASSRDGYNQPQHF. The DNA of the CDR3 is TGTGCCAGCAGCCGGGACGGATACAATCAGCCCCAGCATTTT. The whole variable domain, filled in from reference TRBV7-9 and TRBJ1-5, reads DTGVSQNPRHKITKRGQNVTFRCDPISEHNRLYWYRQTLGQGPEFLTYFQNEAQLEKSRLLSDRFSAERPKGSFSTLEIQRTEQGDSAMYLCASSRDGYNQPQHFGDGTRLSIL.

The genes are TRBV5-1 and TRBJ1-6; D gene ambiguous. Germline CDR1 is SGHRS and CDR2 is YFSETQ. The length of the CDR3 is 13 residues. V lost 3 bases and J lost 7, with 8 bases in between. CDR3 bases: TGCGCCAGCAGCTATGGATACAATTCACCCCTCCACTTT. This translates into CASSYGYNSPLHF.